This TCR beta chain was identified in a study of blood T cell repertoires in COVID-19. Overall study: Samples taken during acute and convalescent COVID-19 were collected in the United States, Italy and Spain. In each case, the material was cDNA or gDNA derived from T cells, B-cell-depleted T cells, or PBMCs.

The assay was immunoSEQ multiplex PCR, and TCRdb's table has in-frame clones only and misses some. The repertoire holds around 100,000 clones, with just under 85% as singletons. The sample was peripheral blood. The sequence derives from a man in his fifties or sixties with active or convalescent COVID-19.

The CDR3 nucleotides read TGTGCCAGCAGTGAAGCGCTAACAGCAGCGGGATCCTACGAGCAGTACTTC. This encodes CASSEALTAAGSYEQYF. This sequence joins TRBV6-1 and TRBJ2-7; 7 nucleotides match TRBD2. Losses at the gene ends were 0 bases for V and 1 base for J; bases not matched to a gene: 9. Germline CDR1 MNHNS, CDR2 SASEGT. This CDR3 is 17 amino acids long.